These 16 T cell receptor beta chains originate from one sample sequenced in a study of blood T cell repertoires in COVID-19. Assay: immunoSEQ multiplex PCR; the TCRdb copy retains only in-frame clones and omits some. The table records some 200,000 clones, about nine tenths of them present only once. The specimen sequenced was peripheral blood. These TCRs come from a man aged 50 to 60 with acute or convalescent COVID-19.

The J gene is TRBJ1-5, the V gene TRBV7-9, with D possibly being TRBD1 (5 bases). CDR3 length equals 16 residues. The germline V and J ends were trimmed by 1 base and 6 bases, with 16 bases remaining between them. CDR1 and CDR2 (germline): SEHNR, FQNEAQ (reference sequence). CDR3 region: CASSLGPRGVGQPQHF. The CDR3 region has the DNA TGTGCCAGCAGCTTAGGACCGCGGGGGGTTGGTCAGCCCCAGCATTTT.

The rearrangement uses TRBV6-1 and TRBJ2-1; a weak D match, TRBD2 (6 bases). The germline V gene encodes CDR1 MNHNS and CDR2 SASEGT. V lost 3 bases to trimming and J lost 2 bases, with 11 bases between them. The CDR3 is 15 amino acids. This CDR3 is CASSDERRAYNEQFF. CDR3 in DNA: TGTGCCAGCAGTGACGAGCGGAGGGCCTACAATGAGCAGTTCTTC.

V is TRBV7-3 and J is TRBJ1-2; tentatively, D is TRBD1 (5 bases). V dropped 5 bases and J dropped 6 bases, with 13 bases sitting between them. Germline V gene data show CDR1 as SGHTA and CDR2 as FQGTGA. The CDR3 is 13 amino acids. The CDR3, as DNA: TGTGCCAGCAGCCAAAGGGGTGGCGATGGCTACACCTTC. Its translation: CASSQRGGDGYTF.

This chain joins TRBV4-2 and TRBJ2-1; maybe TRBD2 (6 bases). The CDR3 is 17 amino acids. V dropped 3 bases and J dropped 7 bases, with 22 bases sitting between them. Germline V gives CDR1 LGHNA, CDR2 YNFKEQ. CDR3 nucleotide sequence: TGTGCCAGCAGCCAGGAGATCTTGACTAGACAGTTGAATGAGCAGTTCTTC. Its translation: CASSQEILTRQLNEQFF.

The J gene is TRBJ2-7, the V gene TRBV18, with D tentatively TRBD1 (6 bases). Germline CDR1 KGHSH, CDR2 LQKENI. The CDR3 contains 13 residues. V was clipped by 3 bases and J by 6 bases, with 12 bases between them. The CDR3 DNA is TGTGCCAGCTCACCGCGGACAGCATCCGAGCAGTACTTC. Translating it yields CASSPRTASEQYF.

This chain joins TRBV30 and TRBJ1-5, with D unresolved. The germline V gene has CDR1 GTSNPN and CDR2 SVGIG (reference sequence). V was clipped by 2 bases and J by 7 bases, with 12 bases between them. The CDR3 loop spans 13 amino acids. CDR3 protein: CAWSKREQQPQHF. CDR3 nucleotides: TGTGCCTGGAGTAAGCGGGAACAACAGCCCCAGCATTTT.

The CDR3 DNA reads TGTGCCAGCAGCTCCATCGGGACAGGGGGTACTGGGGCCAACGTCCTGACTTTC. Translated, it gives CASSSIGTGGTGANVLTF. The chain joins TRBV7-8 to TRBJ2-6, with TRBD1 identical over 11 bases. Germline CDR1 SGHVS, CDR2 FQNEAQ. There are 18 residues in the CDR3. The junction had 7 bases not matched to a gene; V was cut back by 4 bases and J by 2 bases.

The V call is TRBV7-8, the J call TRBJ1-4; 10 nucleotides match TRBD1. In germline, CDR1 is SGHVS, CDR2 FQNEAQ. Losses at the gene ends were 2 bases for V and 6 bases for J; bases not matched to a gene: 6. The CDR3 consists of 16 residues. For the CDR3, the DNA is TGTGCCAGCAGCTTAAGTGCGGGACAGGGGTATGAAAAACTGTTTTTT. This codes for CASSLSAGQGYEKLFF.

The V call is TRBV3-1 (or the pseudogene TRBV3-2), the J call TRBJ1-3, with a weak D call TRBD1 (5 bases). The CDR3 length is 14 residues. Germline CDR1 is LGHDT and CDR2 is YNNKEL (reference sequence). Between the trimmed V and J ends, which lost 7 bases and 0 bases, there was a span of 10 bases. The CDR3 protein is CASTETVSGNTIYF. CDR3 sequence (DNA): TGTGCCAGCACCGAGACAGTCTCTGGAAACACCATATATTTT.

This clone was seen a single time. This rearrangement joins TRBV3-1 (or the pseudogene TRBV3-2) to TRBJ2-2; tentative D call: TRBD2 (6 bases). This CDR3 has 17 amino acids. Trimming took 5 bases from V and 5 from J, leaving 21 bases between them. Germline V CDR1 and CDR2: LGHDT, YNNKEL (reference sequence). The CDR3 bases are TGTGCCAGCAGCGAGACGTTTTCGCGGGGTCGAACCGGGGAGCTGTTTTTT. As protein: CASSETFSRGRTGELFF.

The table lists this clone with a count of one. The V call is TRBV5-6, the J call TRBJ1-3, with 8 positions matching TRBD1. The ends lost 4 bases at V and 0 bases at J; junction bases unmatched: 3. CDR3 length: 15 amino acids. Germline V gene sequence: CDR1 SGHDT, CDR2 YYEEEE. The CDR3 protein is CASSRDRSSGNTIYF. DNA for the CDR3: TGTGCCAGCAGCCGGGACAGGAGCTCTGGAAACACCATATATTTT.

This clone has more than one count but fewer than ten. The chain carries TRBV7-2 and TRBJ2-1; 8 bases are a match to TRBD1. Germline values: CDR1 SGHTA, CDR2 FQGNSA. The CDR3 runs 14 residues. Unmatched junction bases numbered 7, after V lost 4 bases and J lost 8 bases. The CDR3 region is CASSYKTGVDEQFF. The CDR3 DNA reads as TGTGCCAGCAGCTACAAGACAGGGGTGGATGAGCAGTTCTTC. The variable domain in full, completed from reference TRBV7-2 and TRBJ2-1, reads GAGVSQSPSNKVTEKGKDVELRCDPISGHTALYWYRQSLGQGLEFLIYFQGNSAPDKSGLPSDRFSAERTGGSVSTLTIQRTQQEDSAVYLCASSYKTGVDEQFFGPGTRLTVL.

This chain joins TRBV19 and TRBJ1-1; 7 positions match TRBD1. Looked up from germline, CDR1 is LNHDA and CDR2 is SQIVND (reference sequence). This CDR3 is 16 amino acids long. J was trimmed by 2 bases and V by 5 bases; bases with no gene match: 11. The CDR3 DNA reads as TGTGCCAGTAGTTCCCGACAGGGAAGACTTAACACTGAAGCTTTCTTT. It yields the protein CASSSRQGRLNTEAFF.

This clone was observed a few times. The chain is built from TRBV2 and TRBJ2-7; 7 positions agree with TRBD1. Trimming took 3 bases from V and 3 from J; bases not matched to a gene: 11. This CDR3 has 16 amino acids. Germline CDR1 SNHLY, CDR2 FYNNEI. CDR3 nucleotides: TGTGCCAGCAGTGACCTACCCCGGGACAGTAACTACGAGCAGTACGTC. Translating it yields CASSDLPRDSNYEQYV.

The rearrangement joins TRBV7-8 to TRBJ1-1; D unresolved. The CDR3 spans 13 residues. V lost 0 bases, J lost 2 bases, and 4 bases lay in between. Germline CDR1 reads SGHVS; CDR2 reads FQNEAQ. This chain's CDR3 is CASSLATNTEAFF. The CDR3 DNA reads as TGTGCCAGCAGCTTAGCTACAAACACTGAAGCTTTCTTT.

The table lists this clone with a count of one. The chain couples TRBV5-4 to TRBJ2-2; no clear D. Deletions cut 2 bases from V and 0 bases from J, with 2 bases between. Germline CDR1 reads SGHNT; CDR2 reads YYREEE (reference sequence). The CDR3 contains 13 residues. The CDR3 nucleotides read TGTGCCAGCAGCTTCGCGAACACCGGGGAGCTGTTTTTT. It codes for CASSFANTGELFF.